What follows describes a single TCR beta chain. This sample is part of a study of blood T cell repertoires in COVID-19. Overall study context: Material from acute and convalescent COVID-19 was sourced from the United States, Italy and Spain.

Germline V gene data show CDR1 as MNHEY and CDR2 as SVGAGI. The CDR3 consists of 14 residues. V was cut by 5 bases and J by 0 bases, with 10 bases left in between. How the authors handled the data: Amplified reference gene primers provided the basis for estimating nucleated cell counts. Clones were read by immunoSEQ multiplex PCR, and TCRdb kept only the in-frame ones, dropping some. V, J and clone size are taken as reported in that table, and D and trimming were inferred from the DNA itself. The table lists about 480,000 clones, around nine tenths of them singletons. Sequenced: peripheral blood. The chain uses TRBV6-5 and TRBJ1-1; no reliable D call. The clonotype originates from a woman aged 50 to 65 with COVID-19, enrolled during active disease. In nucleotides, the CDR3 is TGTGCCAGCAGTACCGACGGGATGAACACTGAAGCTTTCTTT. Encoded protein: CASSTDGMNTEAFF.